By sample fraction, the clone carrying this T cell receptor beta chain is medium-sized (0.01 to 0.1%). Live CD3+CD8+TCRalphabeta+ cells were sorted into four subsets by PD-1 and/or TIGIT. Each library started from about 14 ng of total RNA using the QIAseq Immune Repertoire TCR panel. From the reads, TCRdb called clonotypes with MiXCR, one entry per CDR3 protein. The sample contains approximately 330 distinct CDR3 sequences, approximately 7.2% of which appear only once. This sample is part of a study of circulating CD8 cells and anti-PD-1 response in melanoma. The CDR3 sequence is 20 residues long. The source was CD8+ T cells from PBMCs, collected at baseline or after one month of anti-PD-1 therapy (not recorded which). The receptor was derived from a human donor with melanoma. The chain employs TRBV21-1 and TRBJ1-5; no DNA check was done on the table's D call, TRBD1. TRBV21-1 is deemed a pseudogene. Written as DNA, the CDR3 is TGTGCCAGCAGCAAAGCAAGTGAGGGGGATACCCTAATTGGCAATCAGCCCCAGCATTTT. It is translated as CASSKASEGDTLIGNQPQHF.